The source of this T cell receptor beta chain is a study of vaccination effects on CD4 cells after COVID-19. Study-wide background: Post-vaccine specimens arrived a median 72 days past the second dose. The study, taken as a whole, reports: Only a few convalescent patients and no early post-infection timepoints featured in the study.

Sequencing followed a ViraFEST assay step that expanded antigen-specific CD4+ T cells with viral peptide pools. Scientists isolated CD4+ T cells after an approximately 11-day culture period ended. Either the BNT162b2 or mRNA-1273 vaccine was given to participants in two doses. The vaccine recipients had no prior SARS-CoV-2 infection, with negative nucleocapsid antibodies. Repertoires were generated with immunoSEQ multiplex PCR, while TCRdb's copy carries only in-frame clones and drops some. The repertoire has some 30,000 clones, roughly four fifths of them found once; the top ten carry around 15%. From germline, CDR1 is LGHDT and CDR2 YNNKEL (reference sequence). Trimming removed 4 bases from V and 7 bases from J; junction bases left unmatched: 7. This CDR3 contains 15 residues. As regards this clone: The antigen is not known.

The clonotype was recovered from a human donor who received a COVID-19 vaccine. V gene TRBV3-1 (or the pseudogene TRBV3-2) combines with J gene TRBJ1-6, with 7 bases fitting TRBD1. The starting material was CD4+ T cells from PBMCs cultured with HCoV-229E spike peptides, obtained after COVID-19 vaccination. Written as DNA, the CDR3 is TGTGCCAGCAGCCCATCAGGGGGGGGGAATTCACCCCTCCACTTT. The encoded protein is CASSPSGGGNSPLHF.